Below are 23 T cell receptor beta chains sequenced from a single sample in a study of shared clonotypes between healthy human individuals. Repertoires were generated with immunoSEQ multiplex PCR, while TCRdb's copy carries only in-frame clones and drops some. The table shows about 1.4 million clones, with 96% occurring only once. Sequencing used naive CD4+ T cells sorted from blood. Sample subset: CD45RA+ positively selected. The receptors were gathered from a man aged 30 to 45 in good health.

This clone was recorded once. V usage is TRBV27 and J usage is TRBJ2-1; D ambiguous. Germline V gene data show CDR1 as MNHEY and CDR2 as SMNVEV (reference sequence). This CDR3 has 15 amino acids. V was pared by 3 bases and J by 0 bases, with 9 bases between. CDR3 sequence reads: CASSFWPLSYNEQFF. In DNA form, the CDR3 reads TGTGCCAGCAGTTTTTGGCCCCTCTCCTACAATGAGCAGTTCTTC.

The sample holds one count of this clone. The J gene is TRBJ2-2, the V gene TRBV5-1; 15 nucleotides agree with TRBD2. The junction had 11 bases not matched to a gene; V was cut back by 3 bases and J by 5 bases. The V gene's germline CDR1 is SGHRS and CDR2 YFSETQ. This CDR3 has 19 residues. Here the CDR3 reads CASSSIGLAGGPRTGELFF. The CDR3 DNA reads TGCGCCAGCAGCTCGATAGGACTAGCGGGAGGGCCACGGACCGGGGAGCTGTTTTTT.

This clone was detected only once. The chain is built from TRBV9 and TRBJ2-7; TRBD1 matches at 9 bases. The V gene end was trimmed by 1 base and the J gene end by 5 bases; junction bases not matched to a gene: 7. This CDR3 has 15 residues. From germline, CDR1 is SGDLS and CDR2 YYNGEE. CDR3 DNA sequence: TGTGCCAGCAGCGTATCTCCGGGACAGGGCGACGAGCAGTACTTC. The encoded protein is CASSVSPGQGDEQYF.

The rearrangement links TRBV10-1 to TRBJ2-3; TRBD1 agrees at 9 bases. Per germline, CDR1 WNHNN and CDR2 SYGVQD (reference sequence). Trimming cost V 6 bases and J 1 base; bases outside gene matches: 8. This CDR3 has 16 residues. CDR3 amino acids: CASSGRTGEGTDTQYF. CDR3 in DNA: TGCGCCAGCAGCGGTAGGACAGGGGAAGGCACAGATACGCAGTATTTT.

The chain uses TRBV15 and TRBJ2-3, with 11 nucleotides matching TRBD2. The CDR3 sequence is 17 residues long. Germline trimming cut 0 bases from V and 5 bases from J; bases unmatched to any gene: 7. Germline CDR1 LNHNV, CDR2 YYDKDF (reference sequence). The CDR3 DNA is TGTGCCACCAGCAGAGATTCTATAGCGGGAGGGTTAGATACGCAGTATTTT. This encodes CATSRDSIAGGLDTQYF.

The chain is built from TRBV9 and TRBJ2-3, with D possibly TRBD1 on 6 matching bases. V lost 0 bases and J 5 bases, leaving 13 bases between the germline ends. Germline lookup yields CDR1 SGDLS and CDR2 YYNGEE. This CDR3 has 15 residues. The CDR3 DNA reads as TGTGCCAGCAGCGTAGTGGGGGCGGGTGGAGATACGCAGTATTTT. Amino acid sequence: CASSVVGAGGDTQYF.

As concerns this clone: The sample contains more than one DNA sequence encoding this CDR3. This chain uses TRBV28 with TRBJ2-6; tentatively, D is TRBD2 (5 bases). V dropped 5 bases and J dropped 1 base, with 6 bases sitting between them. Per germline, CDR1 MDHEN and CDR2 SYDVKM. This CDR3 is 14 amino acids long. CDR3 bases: TGTGCCAGCAGTCGGGGTTCTGGGGCCAACGTCCTGACTTTC. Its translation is CASSRGSGANVLTF.

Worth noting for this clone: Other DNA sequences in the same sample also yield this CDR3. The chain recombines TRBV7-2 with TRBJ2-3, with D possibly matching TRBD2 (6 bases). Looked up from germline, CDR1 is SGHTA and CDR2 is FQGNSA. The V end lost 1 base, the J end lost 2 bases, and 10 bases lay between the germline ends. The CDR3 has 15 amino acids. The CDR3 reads CASSLVAGSTDTQYF. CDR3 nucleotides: TGTGCCAGCAGCTTAGTGGCGGGATCCACAGATACGCAGTATTTT.

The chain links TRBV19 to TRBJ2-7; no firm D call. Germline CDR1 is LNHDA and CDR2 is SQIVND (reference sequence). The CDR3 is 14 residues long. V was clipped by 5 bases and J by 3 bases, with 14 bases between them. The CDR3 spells CASSRSITVYEQYF. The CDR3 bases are TGTGCCAGTAGTCGGAGTATTACAGTCTACGAGCAGTACTTC.

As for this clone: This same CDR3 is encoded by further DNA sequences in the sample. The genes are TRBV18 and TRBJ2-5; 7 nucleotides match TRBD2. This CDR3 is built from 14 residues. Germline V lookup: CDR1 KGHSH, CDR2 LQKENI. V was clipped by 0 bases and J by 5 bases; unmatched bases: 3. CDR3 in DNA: TGTGCCAGCTCACCACCGACTAGCCCGGAGACCCAGTACTTC. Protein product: CASSPPTSPETQYF.

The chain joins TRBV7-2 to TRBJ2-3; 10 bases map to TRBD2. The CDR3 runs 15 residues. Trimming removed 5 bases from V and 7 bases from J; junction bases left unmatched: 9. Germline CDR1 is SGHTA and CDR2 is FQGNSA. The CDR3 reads CASSPQAGGPNTQYF. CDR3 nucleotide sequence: TGTGCCAGCAGCCCCCAAGCGGGAGGGCCAAATACGCAGTATTTT.

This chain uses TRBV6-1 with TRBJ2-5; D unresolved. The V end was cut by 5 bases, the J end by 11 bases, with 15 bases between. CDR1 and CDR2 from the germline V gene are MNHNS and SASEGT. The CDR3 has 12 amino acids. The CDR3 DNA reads TGTGCCAGCAGTCGCCGCAACGTAGGGCAGTACTTC. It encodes CASSRRNVGQYF.

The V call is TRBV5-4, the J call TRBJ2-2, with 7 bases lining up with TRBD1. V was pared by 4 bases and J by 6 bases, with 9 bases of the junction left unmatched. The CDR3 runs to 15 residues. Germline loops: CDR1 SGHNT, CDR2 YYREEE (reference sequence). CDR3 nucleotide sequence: TGTGCCAGCAGCGCCACCAGGGGGAATTCCGGGGAGCTGTTTTTT. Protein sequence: CASSATRGNSGELFF.

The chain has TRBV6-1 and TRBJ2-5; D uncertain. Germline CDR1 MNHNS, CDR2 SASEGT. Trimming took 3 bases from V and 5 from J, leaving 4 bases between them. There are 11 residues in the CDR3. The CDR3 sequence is CASSDSETQYF. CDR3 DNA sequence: TGTGCCAGCAGTGATTCGGAGACCCAGTACTTC.

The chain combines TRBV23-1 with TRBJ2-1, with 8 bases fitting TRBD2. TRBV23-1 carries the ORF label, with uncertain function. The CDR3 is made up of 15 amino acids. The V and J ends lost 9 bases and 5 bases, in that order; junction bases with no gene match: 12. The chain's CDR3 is CASFREGRIHNEQFF. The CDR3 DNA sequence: TGCGCCAGTTTTCGGGAGGGCCGCATTCACAATGAGCAGTTCTTC.

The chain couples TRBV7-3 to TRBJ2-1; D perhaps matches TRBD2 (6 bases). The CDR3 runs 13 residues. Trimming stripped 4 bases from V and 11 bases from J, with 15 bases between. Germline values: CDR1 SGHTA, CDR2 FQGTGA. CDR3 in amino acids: CASSSAGTEKQFF. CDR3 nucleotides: TGTGCCAGCAGCTCGGCCGGGACTGAAAAGCAGTTCTTC.

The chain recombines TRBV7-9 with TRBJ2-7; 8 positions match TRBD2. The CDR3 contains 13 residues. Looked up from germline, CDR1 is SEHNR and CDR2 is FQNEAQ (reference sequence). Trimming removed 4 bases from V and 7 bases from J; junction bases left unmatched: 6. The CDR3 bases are TGTGCCAGCAGCTCCCGGGAGGGGAAGGAGCAGTACTTC. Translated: CASSSREGKEQYF.

The DNA for the CDR3 is TGTGCCAGCAACAGGGGCCCAGATACGCAGTATTTT. Encoded protein: CASNRGPDTQYF. The chain links TRBV9 to TRBJ2-3; 7 bases fit TRBD1. The CDR3 runs 12 residues. V lost 6 bases to trimming and J lost 4 bases; unmatched junction nucleotides: 2. The germline CDR1 and CDR2 sequences are SGDLS and YYNGEE.

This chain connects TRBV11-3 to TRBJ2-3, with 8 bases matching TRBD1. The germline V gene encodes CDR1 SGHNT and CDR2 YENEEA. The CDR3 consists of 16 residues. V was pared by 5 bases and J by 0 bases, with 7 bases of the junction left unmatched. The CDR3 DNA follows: TGTGCCAGCAGCCCTGGGGACAGGTCGAGCACAGATACGCAGTATTTT. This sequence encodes CASSPGDRSSTDTQYF.

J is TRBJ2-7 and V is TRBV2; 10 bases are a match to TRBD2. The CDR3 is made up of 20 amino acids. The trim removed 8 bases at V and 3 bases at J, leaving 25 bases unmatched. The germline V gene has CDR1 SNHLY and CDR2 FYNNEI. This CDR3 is CASCRPDQGLRTSGYYEQYF. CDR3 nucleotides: TGTGCCAGCTGCAGACCAGATCAGGGATTACGGACTAGCGGTTACTACGAGCAGTACTTC.

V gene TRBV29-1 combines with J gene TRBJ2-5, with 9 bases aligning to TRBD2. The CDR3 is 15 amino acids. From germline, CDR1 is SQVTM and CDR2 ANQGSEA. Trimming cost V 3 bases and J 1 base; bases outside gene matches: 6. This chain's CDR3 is CSVDGISGSQETQYF. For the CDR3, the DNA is TGCAGCGTTGACGGTATTAGCGGGAGCCAAGAGACCCAGTACTTC.

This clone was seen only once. CDR3 in DNA: TGTGCCAGCAGACCGGGACAGGGTATCCCTCAGCCCCAGCATTTT. Translated: CASRPGQGIPQPQHF. The J gene is TRBJ1-5, the V gene TRBV6-5; TRBD1 matches at 9 bases. Trimming removed 6 bases from V and 6 bases from J; junction bases left unmatched: 9. The CDR3 loop spans 15 amino acids. Germline CDR1 MNHEY, CDR2 SVGAGI.

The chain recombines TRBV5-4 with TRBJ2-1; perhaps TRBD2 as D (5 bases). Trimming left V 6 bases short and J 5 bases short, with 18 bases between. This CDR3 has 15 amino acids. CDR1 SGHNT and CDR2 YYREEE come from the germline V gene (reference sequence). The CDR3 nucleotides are TGTGCCAGCAAAAGTGGGCTAGCTCTTAACAATGAGCAGTTCTTC. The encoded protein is CASKSGLALNNEQFF.